The 23 T cell receptor beta chains listed next were all sequenced from one sample in a study of OX40 agonist ivuxolimab in advanced cancers. Using immunoSEQ multiplex PCR, the repertoire was profiled, and TCRdb retains in-frame clones only, with some absent. The repertoire has around 57,000 clones, 84% of them found once; the top ten carry roughly 2.3%. The starting material was CD4+ or CD8+ T cells sorted from blood, obtained in a trial of the OX40 agonist ivuxolimab. These receptors were collected from an adult with an advanced solid tumor such as melanoma, head and neck, liver or kidney cancer.

The chain is built from TRBV14 and TRBJ2-4; 14 nucleotides agree with TRBD2. Germline trimming cut 3 bases from V and 3 bases from J; bases unmatched to any gene: 7. From germline, CDR1 is SGHDN and CDR2 FVKESK. The length of the CDR3 is 18 residues. The CDR3 sequence: CASSQTGTSGGLKNIQYF. CDR3 nucleotides: TGTGCCAGCAGCCAGACCGGGACTAGCGGGGGCCTCAAAAACATTCAGTACTTC.

The chain couples TRBV5-1 to TRBJ1-1; D gene unclear. V was clipped by 0 bases and J by 4 bases, with 13 bases between them. This CDR3 has 15 residues. Germline CDR1 is SGHRS and CDR2 is YFSETQ. CDR3 in amino acids: CASSLERGAGTEAFF. As DNA, the CDR3 is TGCGCCAGCAGCTTGGAACGGGGTGCGGGCACTGAAGCTTTCTTT.

V and J are TRBV10-3 and TRBJ2-5, with 9 bases lining up with TRBD1. The germline CDR1 and CDR2 sequences are ENHRY and SYGVKD. The junction had 7 bases not matched to a gene; V was cut back by 8 bases and J by 9 bases. CDR3 length: 12 amino acids. CDR3 sequence reads: CAIASGTGPQYF. The CDR3 coding sequence is TGTGCCATCGCCTCCGGGACAGGGCCCCAGTACTTC.

By proportion, this clone is medium-sized (0.01 to 0.1%). The chain employs TRBV29-1 and TRBJ1-2; 7 nucleotides match TRBD1. Trimming cost V 3 bases and J 7 bases; bases outside gene matches: 8. The CDR3 is 13 amino acids. Germline V gene lookup returns CDR1 SQVTM and CDR2 ANQGSEA. This CDR3 is CSVDTGTVSGYTF. In nucleotides, the CDR3 is TGCAGCGTTGATACCGGGACAGTAAGTGGCTACACCTTC.

This chain uses TRBV5-1 with TRBJ2-3; D may match TRBD1 or TRBD2 (5 bases each). Trimming shortened V by 4 bases and J by 0 bases, and 6 bases separated the two germline ends. Looked up from germline, CDR1 is SGHRS and CDR2 is YFSETQ. The CDR3 length is 13 residues. The CDR3 coding sequence is TGCGCCAGCAGCCGGGACAGCACAGATACGCAGTATTTT. Protein: CASSRDSTDTQYF.

This chain joins TRBV5-6 and TRBJ2-5; D is perhaps TRBD1 (6 bases). CDR1 SGHDT and CDR2 YYEEEE come from the germline V gene. The CDR3 contains 15 residues. V was cut by 0 bases and J by 5 bases, with 14 bases left in between. In DNA form, the CDR3 reads TGTGCCAGCAGCTTGGGGAACAGGGAATTGGAGACCCAGTACTTC. It translates to CASSLGNRELETQYF.

The rearrangement joins TRBV5-1 to TRBJ2-3; D is possibly TRBD2 (6 bases). V lost 4 bases and J 14 bases, leaving 20 bases between the germline ends. Germline V gives CDR1 SGHRS, CDR2 YFSETQ. The CDR3 extends over 13 amino acids. CDR3 DNA sequence: TGCGCCAGCAGCACCGACTTGGGGGGTTGGCCGTATTTT. Its protein is CASSTDLGGWPYF. Together with reference TRBV5-1 and TRBJ2-3, the CDR3 gives the full variable domain: KAGVTQTPRYLIKTRGQQVTLSCSPISGHRSVSWYQQTPGQGLQFLFEYFSETQRNKGNFPGRFSGRQFSNSRSEMNVSTLELGDSALYLCASSTDLGGWPYFGPGTRLTVL.

The chain joins TRBV10-3 to TRBJ2-7; TRBD1 is a possible D gene (5 bases). The V gene's germline CDR1 is ENHRY and CDR2 SYGVKD. The V end was cut by 6 bases, the J end by 5 bases, with 11 bases between. This CDR3 spans 12 amino acids. The CDR3 nucleotides read TGTGCCATCAGGGGGCTCTCTGACGAGCAGTACTTC. Protein: CAIRGLSDEQYF.

The chain combines TRBV7-2 with TRBJ2-1, with TRBD2 matching over 7 bases. The germline CDR1 and CDR2 sequences are SGHTA and FQGNSA. With V trimmed by 6 bases and J by 0 bases, 11 bases remained unmatched. This CDR3 is 17 amino acids long. CDR3 DNA: TGTGCCAGCAGGGCCCCCGGGGGGACCAGCTCCTACAATGAGCAGTTCTTC. This encodes CASRAPGGTSSYNEQFF. Combining the CDR3 with reference TRBV7-2 and TRBJ2-1 gives the whole variable domain GAGVSQSPSNKVTEKGKDVELRCDPISGHTALYWYRQSLGQGLEFLIYFQGNSAPDKSGLPSDRFSAERTGGSVSTLTIQRTQQEDSAVYLCASRAPGGTSSYNEQFFGPGTRLTVL.

The chain uses TRBV19 and TRBJ2-5; D remains unclear. Germline V CDR1 and CDR2: LNHDA, SQIVND (reference sequence). The V and J ends lost 1 base and 4 bases respectively, with 4 bases between them. The CDR3 loop spans 12 amino acids. The CDR3 loop reads CASSIGIETQYF. In DNA form, the CDR3 reads TGTGCCAGTAGTATAGGAATAGAGACCCAGTACTTC.

The chain is built from TRBV18 and TRBJ2-2, with 8 bases matching TRBD1. CDR3 length equals 14 residues. The ends lost 3 bases at V and 6 bases at J; junction bases unmatched: 3. Per germline, CDR1 KGHSH and CDR2 LQKENI. The CDR3 coding sequence is TGTGCCAGCTCACCTCGACAGGGGTCCGGGGAGCTGTTTTTT. Encoded protein: CASSPRQGSGELFF.

The chain employs TRBV5-1 and TRBJ2-2; D possibly corresponds to TRBD1 (6 bases). CDR3 length: 15 amino acids. The V gene's germline CDR1 is SGHRS and CDR2 YFSETQ. Trimming left V 0 bases short and J 4 bases short, with 10 bases between. The CDR3 protein is CASSLGQGSTGELFF. For the CDR3, the DNA is TGCGCCAGCAGCTTGGGTCAGGGGAGCACCGGGGAGCTGTTTTTT.

This clone was seen a few times. The chain employs TRBV4-1 and TRBJ2-7; 7 bases match TRBD1. After removal of 2 bases from V and 0 bases from J, the junction contained 7 bases not matched to a gene. The CDR3 consists of 16 residues. CDR1 is MGHRA, CDR2 YSYEKL, per germline. CDR3: CASSQSPGQVSYEQYF. CDR3 nucleotide sequence: TGCGCCAGCAGCCAATCTCCCGGACAGGTCTCCTACGAGCAGTACTTC.

The chain has TRBV29-1 and TRBJ1-2, with D possibly being TRBD1 (6 bases). Trimming stripped 3 bases from V and 0 bases from J, with 11 bases between. The CDR3 spans 14 residues. The V gene's germline CDR1 is SQVTM and CDR2 ANQGSEA. The CDR3 DNA follows: TGCAGCGTTGATGGCGCAGGGGCTAACTATGGCTACACCTTC. Its translation: CSVDGAGANYGYTF.

The sample holds a few counts of this clone. The V call is TRBV11-2, the J call TRBJ2-7; the D gene could be TRBD1 or TRBD2 (7 bases each). The V end lost 3 bases, the J end lost 0 bases, and 12 bases lay between the germline ends. This CDR3 comprises 15 residues. CDR1 and CDR2 (germline): SGHAT, FQNNGV. As DNA, the CDR3 is TGTGCCAGCAGCTTCCGGGGGGACAGCTCCTACGAGCAGTACTTC. It specifies CASSFRGDSSYEQYF.

In its sample, this clone was seen a few times. The V call is TRBV5-6, the J call TRBJ1-2; 7 bases are a match to TRBD1. Trimming took 0 bases from V and 3 from J; bases not matched to a gene: 8. In germline, CDR1 is SGHDT, CDR2 YYEEEE. This CDR3 has 16 amino acids. The CDR3 bases are TGTGCCAGCAGCTTGGCCTCAGGGGGGGTGTACTATGGCTACACCTTC. Its protein is CASSLASGGVYYGYTF. The whole variable domain, remainder taken from reference TRBV5-6 and TRBJ1-2, is DAGVTQSPTHLIKTRGQQVTLRCSPKSGHDTVSWYQQALGQGPQFIFQYYEEEERQRGNFPDRFSGHQFPNYSSELNVNALLLGDSALYLCASSLASGGVYYGYTFGSGTRLTVV.

The chain couples TRBV6-1 to TRBJ1-2; 7 bases line up with TRBD1. V was pared by 4 bases and J by 5 bases, with 1 base of the junction left unmatched. This CDR3 contains 12 residues. Germline CDR1 reads MNHNS; CDR2 reads SASEGT. CDR3 sequence reads: CASSGQGYGYTF. Here the CDR3 DNA reads TGTGCCAGCAGTGGACAGGGTTATGGCTACACCTTC.

The chain recombines TRBV10-1 with TRBJ2-7; TRBD2 matches 9 bases. Germline V CDR1 and CDR2: WNHNN, SYGVQD (reference sequence). The J segment lost 2 bases and the V segment lost 6 bases, leaving 8 bases of the junction unmatched. The CDR3 totals 15 residues. In DNA, the CDR3 is TGCGCCAGCAGCAGTAGCGGGGGAGCTGCCTACGAGCAGTACTTC. It encodes CASSSSGGAAYEQYF.

The chain's CDR3 is CASSYAAGYDGNTIYF. Written as DNA, the CDR3 is TGTGCCAGCAGTTACGCGGCGGGGTACGATGGAAACACCATATATTTT. The chain joins TRBV6-5 to TRBJ1-3, with D hard to call. Germline CDR1 is MNHEY and CDR2 is SVGAGI. Trimming removed 2 bases at V and 3 bases at J, with 14 bases between. The CDR3 is 16 residues long.

The genes are TRBV11-2 and TRBJ2-5; perhaps TRBD1 as D (6 bases). V lost 4 bases and J 2 bases, leaving 11 bases between the germline ends. The CDR3 sequence is 14 residues long. Germline V gene sequence: CDR1 SGHAT, CDR2 FQNNGV. This CDR3 reads CASSSGQAQETQYF. CDR3 DNA sequence: TGTGCCAGCAGCTCGGGACAAGCTCAAGAGACCCAGTACTTC.

The chain uses TRBV11-3 and TRBJ1-1; a possible D gene is TRBD1 (6 bases). V was shortened by 1 base and J by 1 base, with 13 bases between the two germline ends. This CDR3 is built from 16 residues. CDR1 is SGHNT and CDR2 is YENEEA in the germline V gene. The CDR3 protein is CASSLASGAGNTEAFF. The CDR3 bases are TGTGCCAGCAGCTTAGCTTCAGGGGCTGGGAACACTGAAGCTTTCTTT.

This clone was detected once. This rearrangement joins TRBV5-1 to TRBJ2-3, with D unclear. This CDR3 has 14 amino acids. Germline V gives CDR1 SGHRS, CDR2 YFSETQ. Trimming pared 2 bases from V and 2 bases from J, leaving 9 bases between. In DNA, the CDR3 is TGCGCCAGCAGCTTTTCACGGTACACAGATACGCAGTATTTT. Translation: CASSFSRYTDTQYF.

This chain connects TRBV9 to TRBJ1-3, with 11 bases aligning to TRBD1. CDR1 SGDLS and CDR2 YYNGEE come from the germline V gene. With 2 bases clipped from V and 2 bases from J, the junction kept 6 bases outside the gene matches. This CDR3 comprises 17 residues. CDR3 sequence reads: CASSVFRDRGTGNTIYF. CDR3 sequence (DNA): TGTGCCAGCAGCGTTTTCAGGGACAGGGGGACTGGAAACACCATATATTTT.